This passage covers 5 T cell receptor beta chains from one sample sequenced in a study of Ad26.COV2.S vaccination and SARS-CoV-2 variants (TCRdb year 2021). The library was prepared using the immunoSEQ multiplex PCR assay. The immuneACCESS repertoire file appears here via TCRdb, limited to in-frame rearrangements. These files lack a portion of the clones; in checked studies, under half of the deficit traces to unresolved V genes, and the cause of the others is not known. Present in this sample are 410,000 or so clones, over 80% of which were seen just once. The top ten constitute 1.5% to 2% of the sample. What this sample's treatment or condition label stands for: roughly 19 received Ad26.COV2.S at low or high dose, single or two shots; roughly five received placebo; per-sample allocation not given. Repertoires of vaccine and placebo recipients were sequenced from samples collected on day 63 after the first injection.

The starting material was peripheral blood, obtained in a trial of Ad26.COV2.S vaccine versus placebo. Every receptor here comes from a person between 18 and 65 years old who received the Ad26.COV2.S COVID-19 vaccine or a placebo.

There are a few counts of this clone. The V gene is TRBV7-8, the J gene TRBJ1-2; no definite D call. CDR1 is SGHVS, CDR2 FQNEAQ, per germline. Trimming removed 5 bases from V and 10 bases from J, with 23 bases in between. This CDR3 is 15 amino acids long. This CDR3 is CASSTDLPRTSDYTF. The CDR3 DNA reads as TGTGCCAGCAGCACAGACCTGCCCCGGACGTCTGACTACACCTTC.

The CDR3 sequence is CASSLAPLGQGIGSPLHF. The CDR3 DNA follows: TGTGCCAGCAGCTTGGCTCCACTCGGACAGGGAATAGGTTCACCCCTCCACTTT. The V gene is TRBV5-4, the J gene TRBJ1-6; 8 bases are shared with TRBD1. J gave up 9 bases and V 0 bases, and 14 bases lay outside the gene matches. This CDR3 spans 18 amino acids. The germline V gene encodes CDR1 SGHNT and CDR2 YYREEE (reference sequence).

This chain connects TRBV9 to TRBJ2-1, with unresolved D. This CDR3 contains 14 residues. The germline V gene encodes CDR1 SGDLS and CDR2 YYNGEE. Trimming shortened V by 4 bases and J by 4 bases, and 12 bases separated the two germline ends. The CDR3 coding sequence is TGTGCCAGCAGCCACTATTGGACGTACAATGAGCAGTTCTTC. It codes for CASSHYWTYNEQFF.

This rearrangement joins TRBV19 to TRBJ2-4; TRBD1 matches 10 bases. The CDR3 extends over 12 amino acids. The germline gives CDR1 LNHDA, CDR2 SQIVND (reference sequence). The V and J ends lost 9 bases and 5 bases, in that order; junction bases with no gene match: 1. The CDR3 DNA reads TGTGCCAGCGGGACAGGGGAAAACATTCAGTACTTC. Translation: CASGTGENIQYF.

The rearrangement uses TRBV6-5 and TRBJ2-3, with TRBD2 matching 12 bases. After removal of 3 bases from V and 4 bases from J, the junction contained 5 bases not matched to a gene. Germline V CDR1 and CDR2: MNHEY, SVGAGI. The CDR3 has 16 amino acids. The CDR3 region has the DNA TGTGCCAGCAGTTATCGACTAGCGGGGGTGGCAGATACGCAGTATTTT. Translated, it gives CASSYRLAGVADTQYF.